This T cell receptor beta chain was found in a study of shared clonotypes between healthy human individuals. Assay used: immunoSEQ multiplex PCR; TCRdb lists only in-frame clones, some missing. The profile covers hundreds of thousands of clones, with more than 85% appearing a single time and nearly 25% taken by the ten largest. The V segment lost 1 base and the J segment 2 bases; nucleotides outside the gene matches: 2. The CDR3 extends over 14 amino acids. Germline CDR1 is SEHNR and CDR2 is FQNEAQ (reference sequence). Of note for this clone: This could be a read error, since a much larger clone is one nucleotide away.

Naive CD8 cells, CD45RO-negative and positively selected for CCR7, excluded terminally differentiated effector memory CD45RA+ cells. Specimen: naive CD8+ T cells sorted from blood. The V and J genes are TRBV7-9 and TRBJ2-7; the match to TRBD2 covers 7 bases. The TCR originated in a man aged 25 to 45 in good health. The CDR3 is CASSLGLAAYEQYF. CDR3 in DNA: TGTGCCAGCAGCTTAGGGCTAGCGGCCTACGAGCAGTACTTC.